These 15 T cell receptor beta chains were sequenced from one sample in a study of blood T cell repertoires in COVID-19. The repertoire was sequenced with immunoSEQ multiplex PCR; TCRdb's copy has only in-frame clones and lacks some. The repertoire holds some 80,000 clones, with more than 70% as singletons. Sequencing input: peripheral blood. These receptors were taken from a human donor in a cohort sampled during active COVID-19.

The rearrangement uses TRBV18 and TRBJ2-1; TRBD2 matches 8 bases. With 6 bases clipped from V and 8 bases from J, the junction kept 9 bases outside the gene matches. Germline V lookup: CDR1 KGHSH, CDR2 LQKENI. The CDR3 contains 14 residues. CDR3 residues: CASSGTSTSDEQFF. The CDR3, as DNA: TGTGCCAGCTCCGGGACTAGTACATCCGATGAGCAGTTCTTC.

This rearrangement joins TRBV7-9 to TRBJ2-7, with TRBD2 identical over 9 bases. Per germline, CDR1 SEHNR and CDR2 FQNEAQ (reference sequence). V shed 5 bases and J 2 bases; nucleotides not matched to a gene: 13. The CDR3 contains 17 residues. CDR3 loop: CASSPTTGTSRTYEQYF. The CDR3 DNA is TGTGCCAGCAGCCCAACCACCGGGACTAGCAGAACCTACGAGCAGTACTTC.

This chain joins TRBV7-5 and TRBJ1-1; whether TRBD1, the table's D call, matches the DNA was not checked. TRBV7-5 has pseudogene status. This CDR3 contains 18 residues. The CDR3 protein is CARSLKYNPDSRNTEAFF. The CDR3 DNA follows: TGTGCCAGAAGCTTAAAGTATAATCCGGACAGTAGGAACACTGAAGCTTTCTTT.

V is TRBV19 and J is TRBJ1-3; no clear D. CDR3 size: 14 residues. The V gene's germline CDR1 is LNHDA and CDR2 SQIVND (reference sequence). The ends were cut back, 3 bases at V and 4 bases at J, with 10 bases in the middle. The CDR3 is CASSIGSRGNTIYF. CDR3 nucleotide sequence: TGTGCCAGTAGTATCGGGTCGAGGGGAAACACCATATATTTT.

This chain connects TRBV9 to TRBJ2-5, with 7 bases that match TRBD1. CDR3 length: 15 residues. The germline CDR1 and CDR2 sequences are SGDLS and YYNGEE. With 4 bases clipped from V and 5 bases from J, the junction kept 11 bases outside the gene matches. CDR3 coding DNA: TGTGCCAGCAGCATCGGGACAGTCGGGCCTGAGACCCAGTACTTC. It specifies CASSIGTVGPETQYF.

This chain joins TRBV6-5 and TRBJ2-5; possible D gene TRBD1, 6 bases. V dropped 8 bases and J dropped 5 bases, with 21 bases sitting between them. Germline V lookup: CDR1 MNHEY, CDR2 SVGAGI. There are 15 residues in the CDR3. CDR3 in DNA: TGTGCCAGCGGGAACAGGGAATTAATCGGCGAGACCCAGTACTTC. Translating it yields CASGNRELIGETQYF.

As DNA, the CDR3 is TGTGCCACGACAGACGCACCGAACACCGGGGAGCTGTTTTTT. Amino acids: CATTDAPNTGELFF. This sequence joins TRBV3-1 (or the pseudogene TRBV3-2) and TRBJ2-2; weak D call: TRBD1 (5 bases). Germline V lookup: CDR1 LGHDT, CDR2 YNNKEL (reference sequence). The CDR3 runs 14 residues. V shed 10 bases and J shed 0 bases, with 12 bases lying between them.

This chain links TRBV7-9 with TRBJ2-2; TRBD1 matches 7 bases. The V and J ends lost 4 bases and 5 bases, in that order; junction bases with no gene match: 4. The CDR3 loop spans 14 amino acids. Germline V gene data show CDR1 as SEHNR and CDR2 as FQNEAQ (reference sequence). The CDR3 sequence is CASSSTGKTGELFF. CDR3 coding DNA: TGTGCCAGCAGCTCGACAGGGAAAACCGGGGAGCTGTTTTTT. The variable domain in full, with the rest retrieved from reference TRBV7-9 and TRBJ2-2, is DTGVSQNPRHKITKRGQNVTFRCDPISEHNRLYWYRQTLGQGPEFLTYFQNEAQLEKSRLLSDRFSAERPKGSFSTLEIQRTEQGDSAMYLCASSSTGKTGELFFGEGSRLTVL.

A few counts support this clone. The chain has TRBV18 and TRBJ2-3; TRBD1 might be the D (5 bases). Germline CDR1 and CDR2: KGHSH and LQKENI. V lost 3 bases and J 2 bases, leaving 12 bases between the germline ends. The CDR3 has 15 amino acids. CDR3 in amino acids: CASSPRTGTTDTQYF. CDR3 DNA: TGTGCCAGCTCACCTAGAACAGGAACCACAGATACGCAGTATTTT.

The V call is TRBV5-1, the J call TRBJ2-1; maybe TRBD1 (6 bases). The CDR3 spans 18 residues. The V gene's germline CDR1 is SGHRS and CDR2 YFSETQ. Trimming stripped 2 bases from V and 0 bases from J, with 18 bases between. The CDR3 is CASSLLLTGSSSYNEQFF. CDR3 DNA sequence: TGCGCCAGCAGCTTACTTTTGACAGGAAGTAGCTCCTACAATGAGCAGTTCTTC. Using reference TRBV5-1 and TRBJ2-1 for the parts outside the CDR3, the full variable domain is KAGVTQTPRYLIKTRGQQVTLSCSPISGHRSVSWYQQTPGQGLQFLFEYFSETQRNKGNFPGRFSGRQFSNSRSEMNVSTLELGDSALYLCASSLLLTGSSSYNEQFFGPGTRLTVL.

The CDR3 region is CASSGRTGTLYGYTF. CDR3 in DNA: TGTGCCAGTAGTGGGCGGACAGGGACCCTCTATGGCTACACCTTC. The genes are TRBV19 and TRBJ1-2; 8 bases are shared with TRBD1. The CDR3 has 15 amino acids. Per germline, CDR1 LNHDA and CDR2 SQIVND (reference sequence). The V and J ends lost 5 bases and 4 bases, in that order; junction bases with no gene match: 9.

V is TRBV6-5 and J is TRBJ2-3; possible D gene TRBD2, 5 bases. Germline CDR1 and CDR2: MNHEY and SVGAGI. This CDR3 has 14 amino acids. Trimming stripped 6 bases from V and 7 bases from J, with 17 bases between. The CDR3 nucleotides are TGTGCCAGCAGCCCAGGCCCGGGAAGAAATACGCAGTATTTT. Amino acids: CASSPGPGRNTQYF.

This clone has only a few counts. V and J are TRBV28 and TRBJ1-5, with D perhaps matching TRBD1 (5 bases). In germline, CDR1 is MDHEN, CDR2 SYDVKM. V was clipped by 7 bases and J by 2 bases, with 15 bases between them. The CDR3 runs to 15 residues. The chain's CDR3 is CASILGTGGNQPQHF. The CDR3 region has the DNA TGTGCCAGCATCTTGGGGACGGGGGGCAATCAGCCCCAGCATTTT.

V gene TRBV5-4 combines with J gene TRBJ1-1, with D maybe TRBD1 (5 bases). This CDR3 is 13 amino acids long. Germline V gene data show CDR1 as SGHNT and CDR2 as YYREEE (reference sequence). V gave up 1 base and J gave up 5 bases, with 9 bases separating them. In nucleotides, the CDR3 is TGTGCCAGCAGCTTGCAGGGTGGAACTGAAGCTTTCTTT. Amino acid sequence: CASSLQGGTEAFF. Filled out from reference TRBV5-4 and TRBJ1-1, the complete variable domain reads ETGVTQSPTHLIKTRGQQVTLRCSSQSGHNTVSWYQQALGQGPQFIFQYYREEENGRGNFPPRFSGLQFPNYSSELNVNALELDDSALYLCASSLQGGTEAFFGQGTRLTVV.

The genes are TRBV7-9 and TRBJ2-7, with 11 positions matching TRBD1. With 0 bases clipped from V and 7 bases from J, the junction kept 5 bases outside the gene matches. In germline, CDR1 is SEHNR, CDR2 FQNEAQ (reference sequence). The CDR3 runs 15 residues. CDR3 sequence (DNA): TGTGCCAGCAGCTTAGCCGGACAGGGGGCGCAAGAGCAGTACTTC. It translates to CASSLAGQGAQEQYF.